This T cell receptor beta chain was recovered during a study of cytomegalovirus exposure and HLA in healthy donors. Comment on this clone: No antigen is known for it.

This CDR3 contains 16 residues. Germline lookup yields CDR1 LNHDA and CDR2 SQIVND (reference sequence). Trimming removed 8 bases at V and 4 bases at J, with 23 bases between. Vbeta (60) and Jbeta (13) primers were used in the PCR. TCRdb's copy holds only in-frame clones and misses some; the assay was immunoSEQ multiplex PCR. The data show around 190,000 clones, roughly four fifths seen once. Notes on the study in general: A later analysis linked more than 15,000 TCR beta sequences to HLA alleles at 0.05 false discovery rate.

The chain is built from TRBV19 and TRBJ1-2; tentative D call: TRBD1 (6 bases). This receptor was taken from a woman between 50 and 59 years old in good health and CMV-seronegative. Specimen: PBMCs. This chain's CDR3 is CASGPTGLVEIYGYTF. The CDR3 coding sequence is TGTGCCAGTGGTCCGACAGGCCTGGTCGAAATCTATGGCTACACCTTC. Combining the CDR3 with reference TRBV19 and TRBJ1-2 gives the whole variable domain DGGITQSPKYLFRKEGQNVTLSCEQNLNHDAMYWYRQDPGQGLRLIYYSQIVNDFQKGDIAEGYSVSREKKESFPLTVTSAQKNPTAFYLCASGPTGLVEIYGYTFGSGTRLTVV.